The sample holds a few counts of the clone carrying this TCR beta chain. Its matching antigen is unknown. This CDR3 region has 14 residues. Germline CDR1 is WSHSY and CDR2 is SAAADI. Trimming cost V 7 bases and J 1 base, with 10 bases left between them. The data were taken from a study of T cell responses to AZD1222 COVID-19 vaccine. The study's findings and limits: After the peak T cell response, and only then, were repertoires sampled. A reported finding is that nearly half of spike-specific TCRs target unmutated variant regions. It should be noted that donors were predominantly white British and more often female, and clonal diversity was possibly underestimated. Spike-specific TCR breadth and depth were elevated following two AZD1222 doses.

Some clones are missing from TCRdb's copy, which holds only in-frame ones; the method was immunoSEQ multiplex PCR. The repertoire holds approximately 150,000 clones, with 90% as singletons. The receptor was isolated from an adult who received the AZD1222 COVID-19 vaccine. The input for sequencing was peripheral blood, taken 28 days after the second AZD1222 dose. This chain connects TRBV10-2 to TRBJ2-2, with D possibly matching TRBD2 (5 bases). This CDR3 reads CASNRDLNTGELFF. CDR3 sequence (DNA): TGCGCCAGCAATCGGGATTTGAACACCGGGGAGCTGTTTTTT.